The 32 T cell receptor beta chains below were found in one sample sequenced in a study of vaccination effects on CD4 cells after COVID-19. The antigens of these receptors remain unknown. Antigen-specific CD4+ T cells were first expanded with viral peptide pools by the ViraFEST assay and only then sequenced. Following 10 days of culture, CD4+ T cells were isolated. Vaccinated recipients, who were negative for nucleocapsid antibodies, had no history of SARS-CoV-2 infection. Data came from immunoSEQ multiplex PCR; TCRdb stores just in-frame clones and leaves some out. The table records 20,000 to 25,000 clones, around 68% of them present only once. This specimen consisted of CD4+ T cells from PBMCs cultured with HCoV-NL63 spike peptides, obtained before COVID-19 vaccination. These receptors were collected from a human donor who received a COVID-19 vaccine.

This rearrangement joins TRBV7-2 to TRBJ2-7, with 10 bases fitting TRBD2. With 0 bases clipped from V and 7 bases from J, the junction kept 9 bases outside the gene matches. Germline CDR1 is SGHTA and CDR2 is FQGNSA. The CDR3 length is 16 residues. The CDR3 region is CASSLATAGGGWEQYF. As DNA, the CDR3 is TGTGCCAGCAGCTTAGCGACAGCGGGAGGGGGATGGGAGCAGTACTTC.

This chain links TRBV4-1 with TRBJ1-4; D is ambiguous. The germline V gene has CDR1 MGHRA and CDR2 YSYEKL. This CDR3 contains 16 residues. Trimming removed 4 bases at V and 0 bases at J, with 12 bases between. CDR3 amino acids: CASSPQQLATNEKLFF. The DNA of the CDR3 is TGCGCCAGCAGCCCTCAACAGCTCGCAACTAATGAAAAACTGTTTTTT.

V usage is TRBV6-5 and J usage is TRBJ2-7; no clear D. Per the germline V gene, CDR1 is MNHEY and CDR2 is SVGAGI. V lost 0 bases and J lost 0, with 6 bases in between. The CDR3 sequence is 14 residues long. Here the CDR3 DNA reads TGTGCCAGCAGTTACTCGACCGTCTCCTACGAGCAGTACTTC. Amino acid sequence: CASSYSTVSYEQYF.

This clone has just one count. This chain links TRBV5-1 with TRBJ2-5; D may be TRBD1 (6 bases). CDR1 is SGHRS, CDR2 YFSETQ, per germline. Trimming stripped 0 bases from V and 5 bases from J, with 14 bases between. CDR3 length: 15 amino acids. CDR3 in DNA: TGCGCCAGCAGCTTGGATACAGGGCCCTCGGAGACCCAGTACTTC. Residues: CASSLDTGPSETQYF.

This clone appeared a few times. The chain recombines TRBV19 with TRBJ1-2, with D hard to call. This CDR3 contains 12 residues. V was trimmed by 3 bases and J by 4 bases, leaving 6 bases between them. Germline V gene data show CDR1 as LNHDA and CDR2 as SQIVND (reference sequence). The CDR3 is CASSISSYGYTF. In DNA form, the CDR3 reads TGTGCCAGTAGTATCTCCAGCTATGGCTACACCTTC. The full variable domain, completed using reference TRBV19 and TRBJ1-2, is DGGITQSPKYLFRKEGQNVTLSCEQNLNHDAMYWYRQDPGQGLRLIYYSQIVNDFQKGDIAEGYSVSREKKESFPLTVTSAQKNPTAFYLCASSISSYGYTFGSGTRLTVV.

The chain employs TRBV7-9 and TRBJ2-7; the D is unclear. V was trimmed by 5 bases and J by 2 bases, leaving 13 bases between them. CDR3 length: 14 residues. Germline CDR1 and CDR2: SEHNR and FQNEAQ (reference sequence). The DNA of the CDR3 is TGTGCCAGCAGCCTAGTACCAGAGACCTACGAGCAGTACTTC. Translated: CASSLVPETYEQYF.

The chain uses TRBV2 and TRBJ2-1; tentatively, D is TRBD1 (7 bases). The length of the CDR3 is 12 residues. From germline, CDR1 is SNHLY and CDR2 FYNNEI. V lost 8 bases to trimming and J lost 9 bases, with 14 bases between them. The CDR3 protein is CASGRGVGEQFF. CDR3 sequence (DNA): TGTGCCAGCGGCAGGGGGGTAGGTGAGCAGTTCTTC.

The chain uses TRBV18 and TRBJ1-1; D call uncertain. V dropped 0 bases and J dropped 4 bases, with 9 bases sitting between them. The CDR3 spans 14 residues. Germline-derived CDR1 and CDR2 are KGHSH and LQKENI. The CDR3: CASSPPGGSTEAFF. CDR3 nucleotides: TGTGCCAGCTCACCACCGGGAGGGTCCACTGAAGCTTTCTTT. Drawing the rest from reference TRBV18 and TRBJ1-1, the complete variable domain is NAGVMQNPRHLVRRRGQEARLRCSPMKGHSHVYWYRQLPEEGLKFMVYLQKENIIDESGMPKERFSAEFPKEGPSILRIQQVVRGDSAAYFCASSPPGGSTEAFFGQGTRLTVV.

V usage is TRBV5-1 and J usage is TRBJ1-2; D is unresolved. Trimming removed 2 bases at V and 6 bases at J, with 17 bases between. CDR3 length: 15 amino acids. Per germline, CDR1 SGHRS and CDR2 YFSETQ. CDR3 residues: CASSFRKGRSDGYTF. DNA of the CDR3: TGCGCCAGCAGCTTTAGGAAGGGCCGATCGGATGGCTACACCTTC. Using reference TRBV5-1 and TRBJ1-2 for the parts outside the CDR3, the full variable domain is KAGVTQTPRYLIKTRGQQVTLSCSPISGHRSVSWYQQTPGQGLQFLFEYFSETQRNKGNFPGRFSGRQFSNSRSEMNVSTLELGDSALYLCASSFRKGRSDGYTFGSGTRLTVV.

The CDR3 sequence is CAIRVRAGREGLGGEQYF. In DNA form, the CDR3 reads TGTGCCATCAGGGTCCGGGCTGGGCGGGAGGGCCTAGGGGGCGAGCAGTACTTC. The chain is built from TRBV10-3 and TRBJ2-7; 9 bases fit TRBD2. V lost 6 bases to trimming and J lost 6 bases; unmatched junction nucleotides: 21. The length of the CDR3 is 18 residues. Per germline, CDR1 ENHRY and CDR2 SYGVKD.

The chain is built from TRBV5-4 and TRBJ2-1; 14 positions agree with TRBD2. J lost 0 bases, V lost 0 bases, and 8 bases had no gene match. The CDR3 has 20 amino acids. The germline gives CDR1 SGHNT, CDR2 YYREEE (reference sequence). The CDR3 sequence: CASSLALGLAGESSYNEQFF. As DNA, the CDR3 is TGTGCCAGCAGCTTGGCCCTGGGACTAGCGGGGGAGAGCTCCTACAATGAGCAGTTCTTC.

The CDR3 region is CASSLEDNGSYEQYF. The CDR3 DNA sequence: TGCGCCAGCAGCCTAGAGGACAACGGATCCTACGAGCAGTACTTC. J is TRBJ2-7 and V is TRBV4-1; a weak D match, TRBD1 (5 bases). This CDR3 comprises 15 residues. Germline CDR1 and CDR2: MGHRA and YSYEKL. V dropped 4 bases and J dropped 1 base, with 14 bases sitting between them.

The CDR3 nucleotides read TGTGCCAGCTCACAGACAGGGGTGAACACTGAAGCTTTCTTT. Its translation is CASSQTGVNTEAFF. The gene calls are TRBV18 and TRBJ1-1; 8 positions match TRBD1. CDR1 and CDR2 from the germline V gene are KGHSH and LQKENI. This CDR3 spans 14 amino acids. Germline trimming cut 4 bases from V and 0 bases from J; bases unmatched to any gene: 1.

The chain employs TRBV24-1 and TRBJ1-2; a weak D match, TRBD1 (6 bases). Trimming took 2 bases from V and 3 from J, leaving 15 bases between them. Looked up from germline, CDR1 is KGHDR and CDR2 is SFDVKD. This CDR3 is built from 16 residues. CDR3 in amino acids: CATSDWEHRADYGYTF. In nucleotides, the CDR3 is TGTGCCACCAGTGATTGGGAGCACAGGGCTGACTATGGCTACACCTTC.

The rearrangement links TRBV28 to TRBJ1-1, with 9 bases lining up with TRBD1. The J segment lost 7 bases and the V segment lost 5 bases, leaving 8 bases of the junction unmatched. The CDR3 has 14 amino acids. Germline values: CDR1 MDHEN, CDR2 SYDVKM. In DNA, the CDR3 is TGTGCCAGCAGTCCTATAGGACAGGGGTATGAAGCTTTCTTT. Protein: CASSPIGQGYEAFF. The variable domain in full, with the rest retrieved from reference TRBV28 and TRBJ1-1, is DVKVTQSSRYLVKRTGEKVFLECVQDMDHENMFWYRQDPGLGLRLIYFSYDVKMKEKGDIPEGYSVSREKKERFSLILESASTNQTSMYLCASSPIGQGYEAFFGQGTRLTVV.

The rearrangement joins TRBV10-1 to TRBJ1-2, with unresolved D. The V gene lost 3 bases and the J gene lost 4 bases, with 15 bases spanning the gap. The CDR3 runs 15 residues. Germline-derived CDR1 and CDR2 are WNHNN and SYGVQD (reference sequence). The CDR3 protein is CASSDYSWGPYGYTF. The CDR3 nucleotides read TGCGCCAGCAGTGATTATAGTTGGGGTCCCTATGGCTACACCTTC.

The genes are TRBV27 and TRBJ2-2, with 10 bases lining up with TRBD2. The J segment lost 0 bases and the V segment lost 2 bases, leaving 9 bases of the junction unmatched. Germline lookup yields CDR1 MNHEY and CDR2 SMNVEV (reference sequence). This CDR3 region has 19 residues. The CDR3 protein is CASSLRATSGRTNTGELFF. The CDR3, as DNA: TGTGCCAGCAGTTTAAGGGCGACTAGCGGGCGAACGAACACCGGGGAGCTGTTTTTT.

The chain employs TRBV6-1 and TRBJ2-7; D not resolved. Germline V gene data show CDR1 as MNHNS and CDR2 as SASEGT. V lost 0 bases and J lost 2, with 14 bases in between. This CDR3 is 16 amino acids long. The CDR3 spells CASSEALGSTPYEQYF. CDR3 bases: TGTGCCAGCAGTGAAGCGCTCGGGTCCACCCCCTACGAGCAGTACTTC.

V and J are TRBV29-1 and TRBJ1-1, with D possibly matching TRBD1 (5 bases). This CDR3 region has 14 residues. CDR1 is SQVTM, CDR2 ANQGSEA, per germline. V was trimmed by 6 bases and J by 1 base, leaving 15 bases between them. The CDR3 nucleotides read TGCAGCGTCCAGAGGGGTCGGGCGAACACTGAAGCTTTCTTT. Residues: CSVQRGRANTEAFF.

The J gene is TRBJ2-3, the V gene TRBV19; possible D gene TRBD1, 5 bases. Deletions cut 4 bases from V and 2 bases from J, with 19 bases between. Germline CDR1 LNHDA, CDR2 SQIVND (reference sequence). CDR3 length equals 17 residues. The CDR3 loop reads CASSTRRQLPNTDTQYF. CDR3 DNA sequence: TGTGCCAGTAGTACTCGAAGACAGCTTCCGAACACAGATACGCAGTATTTT.

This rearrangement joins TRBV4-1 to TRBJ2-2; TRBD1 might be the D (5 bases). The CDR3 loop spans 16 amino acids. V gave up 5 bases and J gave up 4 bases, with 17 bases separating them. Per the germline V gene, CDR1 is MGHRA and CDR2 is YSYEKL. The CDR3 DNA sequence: TGCGCCAGCAGCACACAAGGGGTAATCGTCACCGGGGAGCTGTTTTTT. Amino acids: CASSTQGVIVTGELFF.

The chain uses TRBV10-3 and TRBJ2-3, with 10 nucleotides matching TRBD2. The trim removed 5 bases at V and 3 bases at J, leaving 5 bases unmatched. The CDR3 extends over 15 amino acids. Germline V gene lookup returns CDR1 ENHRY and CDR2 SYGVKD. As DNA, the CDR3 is TGTGCCATCAGTCTAGCGGGAGTGGTAACAGATACGCAGTATTTT. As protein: CAISLAGVVTDTQYF.

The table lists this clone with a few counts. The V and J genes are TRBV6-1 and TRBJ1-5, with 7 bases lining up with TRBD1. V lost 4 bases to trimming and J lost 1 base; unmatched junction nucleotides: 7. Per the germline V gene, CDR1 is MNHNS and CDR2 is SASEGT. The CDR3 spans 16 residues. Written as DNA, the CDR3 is TGTGCCAGCAGTGCTAACATGGACAGGAGCAATCAGCCCCAGCATTTT. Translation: CASSANMDRSNQPQHF.

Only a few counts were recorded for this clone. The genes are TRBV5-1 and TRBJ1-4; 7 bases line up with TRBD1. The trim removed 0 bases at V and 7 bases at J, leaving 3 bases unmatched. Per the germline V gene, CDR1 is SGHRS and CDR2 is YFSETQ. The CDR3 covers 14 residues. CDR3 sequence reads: CASSLGGTAEKLFF. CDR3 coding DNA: TGCGCCAGCAGCTTGGGAGGGACAGCTGAAAAACTGTTTTTT.

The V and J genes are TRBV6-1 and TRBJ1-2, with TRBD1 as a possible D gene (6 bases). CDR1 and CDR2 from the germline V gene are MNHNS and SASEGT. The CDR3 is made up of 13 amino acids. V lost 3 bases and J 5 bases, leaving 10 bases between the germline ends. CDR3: CASSEGARYGYTF. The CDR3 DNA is TGTGCCAGCAGTGAGGGGGCGCGGTATGGCTACACCTTC.

DNA of the CDR3: TGTGCCAGTAGTGTTGTGGGGGCCCTGCAGTACTTC. This gives the protein CASSVVGALQYF. The chain employs TRBV19 and TRBJ2-7; D may be TRBD1 (6 bases). The ends were cut back, 5 bases at V and 9 bases at J, with 14 bases in the middle. CDR3 size: 12 residues. Germline V gives CDR1 LNHDA, CDR2 SQIVND (reference sequence).

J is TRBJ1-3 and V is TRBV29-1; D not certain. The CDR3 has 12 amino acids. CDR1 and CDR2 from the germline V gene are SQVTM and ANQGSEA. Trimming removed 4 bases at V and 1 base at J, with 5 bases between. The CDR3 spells CSVGQSGNTIYF. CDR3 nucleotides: TGCAGCGTTGGGCAGTCTGGAAACACCATATATTTT.

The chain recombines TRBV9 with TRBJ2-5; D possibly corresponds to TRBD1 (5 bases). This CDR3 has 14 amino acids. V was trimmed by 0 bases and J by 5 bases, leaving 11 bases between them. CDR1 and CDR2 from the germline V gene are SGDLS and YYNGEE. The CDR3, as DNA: TGTGCCAGCAGCGTAGGCCGCAGGGTTGAGACCCAGTACTTC. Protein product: CASSVGRRVETQYF.

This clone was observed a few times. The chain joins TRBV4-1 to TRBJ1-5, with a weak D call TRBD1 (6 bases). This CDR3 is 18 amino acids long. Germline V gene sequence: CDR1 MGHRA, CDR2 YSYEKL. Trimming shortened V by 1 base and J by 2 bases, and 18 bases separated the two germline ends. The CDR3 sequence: CASSQASRGGSRNQPQHF. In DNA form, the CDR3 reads TGCGCCAGCAGCCAAGCCTCCAGGGGCGGCTCTCGCAATCAGCCCCAGCATTTT.

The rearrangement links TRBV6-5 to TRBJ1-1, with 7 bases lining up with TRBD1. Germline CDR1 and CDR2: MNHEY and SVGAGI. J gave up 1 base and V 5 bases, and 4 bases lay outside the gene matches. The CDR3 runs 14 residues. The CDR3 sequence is CASSLQGRNTEAFF. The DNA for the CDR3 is TGTGCCAGCAGTCTACAGGGGAGGAACACTGAAGCTTTCTTT.

CDR3 in DNA: TGTGCCACCAGTGGGGCAGGGGACGCCACAGATACGCAGTATTTT. Translation gives CATSGAGDATDTQYF. This chain connects TRBV24-1 to TRBJ2-3, with D perhaps TRBD1 (6 bases). Germline CDR1 is KGHDR and CDR2 is SFDVKD. CDR3 size: 15 residues. The V gene lost 5 bases and the J gene lost 2 bases, with 13 bases spanning the gap.

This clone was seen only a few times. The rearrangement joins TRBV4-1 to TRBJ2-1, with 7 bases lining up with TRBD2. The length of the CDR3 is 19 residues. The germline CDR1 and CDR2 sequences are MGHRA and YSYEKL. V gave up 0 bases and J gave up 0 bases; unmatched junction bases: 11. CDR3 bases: TGCGCCAGCAGCCAAGAACTGGGAGCGGGGCTGACCTCCTACAATGAGCAGTTCTTC. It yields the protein CASSQELGAGLTSYNEQFF.